The T cell receptor beta chain described here comes from a study of blood T cell repertoires in COVID-19 (dated by TCRdb to 2020 to 2022). In terms of the full investigation: Collaborator samples came from the United States, Italy and Spain and covered acute and convalescent phases of COVID-19. Deeply sampled blood TCRbeta repertoires from subjects exposed to, actively infected with, or recovered from COVID-19 were included in the dataset. Samples came from the ongoing ImmuneRACE study (first 160 participants) plus 1,254 subjects from 6 global collaborators. Nearly every sample came with metadata listing a de-identified subject ID, COVID-19 status, age in years and sex. Where HLA class I and class II types were available, the types were taken from metadata supplied by the sample provider, not from assay-based typing. The material from the prospective study consisted of cDNA or gDNA derived from T cells, B-cell-depleted T cells, or PBMCs. A freely available public database, intended as a resource for researchers studying the immune response to SARS-CoV-2, is where the repertoires were released. Overall results and qualifications from the work: The quantity of clinical and demographic metadata differed by source and by participant and was supplied without curation.

Participants in the prospective study were aged 18 to 89 years, lived in approximately 26 United States geographic areas, and enrolled through a virtual design. In the prospective study, cohorts were assigned on the basis of participant-reported clinical history obtained from a screening survey and a study questionnaire. In the prospective study, mobile phlebotomists collected whole blood, serum and a nasopharyngeal or oropharyngeal swab from each participant. Prospective study participants could optionally give additional blood draws and questionnaires over an approximately two-month period. Before DNA extraction, blood samples from the prospective study were shipped at room temperature or frozen. Turning to this clone: What antigen it recognizes has not been identified. No qualities accompany the bases; no much larger clone lies one base away.

TCRbeta CDR3 regions were amplified from genomic DNA by means of the immunoSEQ Assay, a bias-controlled multiplex PCR. From the authors' description of their analysis: Nucleated cell counts per sample were estimated from amplification of reference gene primers within the assay. To quantify the absolute abundance of each unique TCRbeta CDR3 rearrangement, sequence reads were collapsed and filtered. Productive Simpson clonality was computed per sample as the square root of Simpson's diversity index over productive rearrangements. TCRdb holds this immuneACCESS table with in-frame rearrangements only. Some clones are missing; in checked studies, unresolved V genes explain under half, and the rest has no known cause. That table furnishes V, J and clone size, whereas the DNA furnished D and trimming. The sample data list 250,000 to 300,000 clones, and under 95% of these were observed just once. The ten largest account for 2% to 2.5% of the sample.

This TCR derives from a woman in her 40s with acute COVID-19. Input material: PBMCs or T cells enriched from blood (not recorded which).

The CDR3 reads CASSQSQGLQPQHF. The nucleotide sequence is TGTGCCAGCAGTCAATCACAGGGGCTTCAGCCCCAGCATTTT. Recombination joined TRBV28 with TRBJ1-5; TRBD1 aligns with 7 central bases. The cysteine opens and the phenylalanine closes a CDR3 of 14 amino acids. This entry keeps only the CDR3 DNA: 42 bases, framed from base 1. V is trimmed back by 5 bases and J by 6 bases, and the junction contains 7 bases that no gene match accounts for. The germline V gene specifies MDHEN as CDR1 and SYDVKM as CDR2.